This TCR beta chain was obtained from a study of blood T cells in healthy people across ages. A second PCR, run for roughly 7 to 12 cycles, used a sample-barcoded 5' primer plus a J-beta primer mix. TCRdb analysed the 5' RACE reads with MiXCR anew, one entry per CDR3 protein. This table has some 760,000 distinct CDR3 sequences, 20% to 30% appearing once. Germline V gene data show CDR1 as SQVTM and CDR2 as ANQGSEA. This CDR3 has 13 amino acids. This clonotype turned up a few times. This sample also belongs to another study, concerning T cells of mothers and their children.

This TCR was recovered from a boy younger than 18 in good health. The gene calls are TRBV29-1 and TRBJ2-5, with 9 positions matching TRBD2. TRBJ2-7 matches the DNA end more closely, so the J call is doubtful. Sequencing was done on a sample of blood. For the CDR3, the DNA is TGCAGCGTTGTAGCGGGAGTAGTGTACGAGCAGTACTTC. It encodes CSVVAGVVYEQYF.